These 16 T cell receptor beta chains came from one sample sequenced in a study of early stage breast cancer tumors (TCRdb year 2017). Library construction relied on the immunoSEQ multiplex PCR assay. As stored in TCRdb, this immuneACCESS dataset retains in-frame rearrangements with V and J assigned. A fraction of the clones does not appear; measured against another copy, unresolved V genes explain less than half of the discrepancy, and the remainder lacks a known reason. In this sample the table shows some 58,000 clones, about three quarters of which occur a single time. Clones ranked in the top ten supply 3% to 4% of the sample. Sequenced input: blood. The receptors shown here come from a person in their twenties or thirties with breast cancer.

The rearrangement links TRBV6-5 to TRBJ1-2; the D gene is possibly TRBD1 (6 bases). The CDR3 totals 13 residues. V shed 7 bases and J shed 8 bases, with 17 bases lying between them. Germline V gene data show CDR1 as MNHEY and CDR2 as SVGAGI. This CDR3 reads CASITGYGGGYTF. In DNA form, the CDR3 reads TGTGCCAGCATTACGGGGTACGGGGGCGGCTACACCTTC.

The chain combines TRBV9 with TRBJ2-5, with a tentative D call TRBD2 (6 bases). V lost 3 bases to trimming and J lost 5 bases, with 11 bases between them. This CDR3 has 13 residues. Germline CDR1 is SGDLS and CDR2 is YYNGEE. The CDR3 protein is CASSGGLGETQYF. DNA of the CDR3: TGTGCCAGCAGCGGGGGACTGGGGGAGACCCAGTACTTC. The full variable domain, rest sourced from reference TRBV9 and TRBJ2-5, is DSGVTQTPKHLITATGQRVTLRCSPRSGDLSVYWYQQSLDQGLQFLIQYYNGEERAKGNILERFSAQQFPDLHSELNLSSLELGDSALYFCASSGGLGETQYFGPGTRLLVL.

The chain couples TRBV25-1 to TRBJ2-1; D is unresolved. V was clipped by 1 base and J by 3 bases, with 16 bases between them. CDR3 length equals 17 residues. Germline CDR1 MGHDK, CDR2 SYGVNS. The CDR3, as DNA: TGTGCCAGCAGTGAATCATGGACCAACGGCCTCTACAATGAGCAGTTCTTC. Its translation: CASSESWTNGLYNEQFF.

The J gene is TRBJ1-1, the V gene TRBV6-4; no reliable D call. The germline CDR1 and CDR2 sequences are MRHNA and SNTAGT. The ends were cut back, 4 bases at V and 3 bases at J, with 9 bases in the middle. The CDR3 contains 13 residues. The CDR3 loop is CASSGEGDTEAFF. CDR3 bases: TGTGCCAGCAGTGGGGAAGGTGACACTGAAGCTTTCTTT.

The chain links TRBV10-3 to TRBJ2-7; D is possibly TRBD1 (6 bases). With 7 bases removed from V and 3 bases from J, the gap between germline ends came to 13 bases. Germline lookup yields CDR1 ENHRY and CDR2 SYGVKD. The CDR3 has 13 amino acids. The DNA of the CDR3 is TGTGCCATCACGTATCAACAGGGCTACGAGCAGTACTTC. It translates to CAITYQQGYEQYF.

This rearrangement joins TRBV7-2 to TRBJ2-7, with D tentatively TRBD1 or TRBD2 (5 bases each). Trimming shortened V by 2 bases and J by 0 bases, and 20 bases separated the two germline ends. This CDR3 spans 18 amino acids. Looked up from germline, CDR1 is SGHTA and CDR2 is FQGNSA. This chain's CDR3 is CASSLTQNLGTNSYEQYF. As DNA, the CDR3 is TGTGCCAGCAGCTTAACACAGAATTTGGGGACCAACTCCTACGAGCAGTACTTC. The entire variable domain, with the rest obtained from reference TRBV7-2 and TRBJ2-7, is as follows: GAGVSQSPSNKVTEKGKDVELRCDPISGHTALYWYRQSLGQGLEFLIYFQGNSAPDKSGLPSDRFSAERTGGSVSTLTIQRTQQEDSAVYLCASSLTQNLGTNSYEQYFGPGTRLTVT.

This clone was recorded a few times. The chain couples TRBV19 to TRBJ1-1, with D unresolved. CDR1 LNHDA and CDR2 SQIVND come from the germline V gene (reference sequence). The V gene lost 4 bases and the J gene lost 3 bases, with 9 bases spanning the gap. The CDR3 spans 13 residues. CDR3 protein: CASSKSGDTEAFF. The CDR3 DNA follows: TGTGCCAGTAGTAAGTCCGGGGACACTGAAGCTTTCTTT. The complete variable domain, with remaining parts taken from reference TRBV19 and TRBJ1-1, reads DGGITQSPKYLFRKEGQNVTLSCEQNLNHDAMYWYRQDPGQGLRLIYYSQIVNDFQKGDIAEGYSVSREKKESFPLTVTSAQKNPTAFYLCASSKSGDTEAFFGQGTRLTVV.

This clone was seen once. The chain employs TRBV9 and TRBJ1-2; D is unclear. Germline values: CDR1 SGDLS, CDR2 YYNGEE. CDR3 size: 15 residues. V was trimmed by 0 bases and J by 4 bases, leaving 13 bases between them. CDR3 protein: CASSVAWTEGYGYTF. The DNA for the CDR3 is TGTGCCAGCAGCGTAGCTTGGACGGAGGGCTATGGCTACACCTTC.

CDR3: CASSSSGSADTQYF. DNA for the CDR3: TGTGCCAGCAGTTCTAGCGGGAGTGCAGATACGCAGTATTTT. The chain carries TRBV27 and TRBJ2-3, with 10 bases lining up with TRBD2. J was trimmed by 4 bases and V by 4 bases; bases with no gene match: 2. Germline V gene sequence: CDR1 MNHEY, CDR2 SMNVEV (reference sequence). This CDR3 contains 14 residues.

V gene TRBV13 combines with J gene TRBJ2-7, with D perhaps matching TRBD2 (6 bases). V shed 5 bases and J shed 6 bases, with 17 bases lying between them. The CDR3 totals 14 residues. Germline V lookup: CDR1 PRHDT, CDR2 FYEKMQ (reference sequence). CDR3 region: CASSHRSWGGEQYF. Written as DNA, the CDR3 is TGTGCCAGCAGCCACCGAAGTTGGGGAGGCGAGCAGTACTTC.

The rearrangement links TRBV29-1 to TRBJ1-5, with 8 bases that match TRBD1. V lost 5 bases to trimming and J lost 0 bases; unmatched junction nucleotides: 12. Germline CDR1 SQVTM, CDR2 ANQGSEA. This CDR3 has 17 amino acids. The CDR3 reads CSVYLGGTGYSNQPQHF. The CDR3 DNA reads TGCAGCGTTTACTTGGGGGGGACAGGATATAGCAATCAGCCCCAGCATTTT. Looking up the rest from reference TRBV29-1 and TRBJ1-5 gives the full variable domain: SAVISQKPSRDICQRGTSLTIQCQVDSQVTMMFWYRQQPGQSLTLIATANQGSEATYESGFVIDKFPISRPNLTFSTLTVSNMSPEDSSIYLCSVYLGGTGYSNQPQHFGDGTRLSIL.

V is TRBV19 and J is TRBJ2-1; 9 nucleotides align to TRBD1. V lost 1 base, J lost 4 bases, and 2 bases stayed unmatched. This CDR3 has 15 residues. CDR1 and CDR2 (germline): LNHDA, SQIVND (reference sequence). For the CDR3, the DNA is TGTGCCAGTAGTATAGCGGGGACAGGGTACAATGAGCAGTTCTTC. Encoded protein: CASSIAGTGYNEQFF. The whole variable domain, remainder taken from reference TRBV19 and TRBJ2-1, is DGGITQSPKYLFRKEGQNVTLSCEQNLNHDAMYWYRQDPGQGLRLIYYSQIVNDFQKGDIAEGYSVSREKKESFPLTVTSAQKNPTAFYLCASSIAGTGYNEQFFGPGTRLTVL.

The chain joins TRBV5-7 to TRBJ2-7, with D possibly TRBD2 on 6 matching bases. TRBV5-7 is an ORF for which the function is uncertain. This CDR3 comprises 19 residues. V gave up 1 base and J gave up 1 base, with 24 bases separating them. This CDR3 reads CASSLWSAGKRSGSYEQYF. CDR3 DNA: TGTGCCAGCAGCTTGTGGTCGGCTGGGAAAAGAAGCGGGTCCTACGAGCAGTACTTC.

CDR3 region: CASRTLTGGEEQYF. The CDR3 bases are TGTGCCAGCAGGACCCTGACAGGGGGCGAAGAGCAGTACTTC. The chain joins TRBV27 to TRBJ2-7, with 10 bases fitting TRBD1. V trimming: 6 bases; J trimming: 7 bases; junction bases outside the gene matches: 9. The CDR3 length is 14 residues. Germline CDR1 reads MNHEY; CDR2 reads SMNVEV (reference sequence).

The genes are TRBV11-2 and TRBJ2-7; D may be TRBD1 (6 bases). The CDR3 covers 15 residues. Germline CDR1 and CDR2: SGHAT and FQNNGV. V gave up 6 bases and J gave up 0 bases, with 15 bases separating them. As DNA, the CDR3 is TGTGCCAGCAGGCGCCCGGGACATAGCTCCTACGAGCAGTACTTC. This codes for CASRRPGHSSYEQYF.

The chain couples TRBV30 to TRBJ2-5; 9 bases line up with TRBD1. CDR1 and CDR2 (germline): GTSNPN, SVGIG (reference sequence). V was clipped by 0 bases and J by 6 bases; unmatched bases: 2. The CDR3 has 13 residues. The CDR3 DNA is TGTGCCTGGAGTGTGGGACAGGGAAAGACCCAGTACTTC. Residues: CAWSVGQGKTQYF.